This TCR beta chain is from a study of control samples from healthy donors and cancer patients. The protocol was immunoSEQ multiplex PCR, while the TCRdb copy is restricted to in-frame clones and leaves out a portion. Here the sample spans around 130,000 clones, under 90% being singletons. V lost 6 bases and J 3 bases, leaving 21 bases between the germline ends. The CDR3 covers 17 residues. CDR1 is MNHEY and CDR2 is SMNVEV in the germline V gene (reference sequence). The TCR sequence derives from a man aged 50 or older with head and neck cancer. Sequencing input: PBMCs. V usage is TRBV27 and J usage is TRBJ1-5; a weak D match, TRBD1 (6 bases). CDR3 region: CASSQSSLGTLNQPQHF. CDR3 bases: TGTGCCAGCAGCCAATCCTCTCTAGGGACACTCAATCAGCCCCAGCATTTT.